The rows below give T cell receptor beta chains drawn from one sample of a study of T cells after yellow fever vaccination. TCRdb processed the 5' RACE reads anew with MiXCR; each CDR3 protein has one entry. This table has some 350,000 distinct CDR3 sequences, approximately 4% appearing once. The material was PBMCs, obtained 5 days after the yellow fever booster vaccination. These receptors were collected from a man aged 18-30 years who received the YFV17D yellow fever vaccine. Both conserved end residues are part of each CDR3. Each record gives: CDR3 DNA, CDR3 protein, V gene, J gene, D gene, clone size. A D gene is named only where the DNA matches it firmly. Some rows mark clone size as missing; the rest say once, few, many or name a class of expanded clone.

TGCAGTGCTAGGGGGGATAATTCACCCCTCCACTTT,CSARGDNSPLHF,TRBV20-1,TRBJ1-6,NA,few
TGTGCCAGCAGCGCCCGAAGACAGGAGACCCAGTACTTC,CASSARRQETQYF,TRBV7-2,TRBJ2-5,NA,few
TGTGCCAGCAGTCCCACCACCGGGGGAGAGACCCAGTACTTC,CASSPTTGGETQYF,TRBV7-9,TRBJ2-5,NA,few
TGCAGTGCTAGAGATCGGACAGGGGGAGGGCATCAGCCCCAGCATTTT,CSARDRTGGGHQPQHF,TRBV20-1,TRBJ1-5,TRBD1,many
TGTGCCAGCAGCTTACTAGCTGTCGGGTCACCCCTCCACTTT,CASSLLAVGSPLHF,TRBV7-3,TRBJ1-6,NA,many
TGCGCCAGCAGCGAGCCGGGACAGGGGGCCTACAATGAGCAGTTCTTC,CASSEPGQGAYNEQFF,TRBV5-1,TRBJ2-1,TRBD1,few
TGTGCCAGCAGCCGGGACAGGGGCTCTGGAAACACCATATATTTT,CASSRDRGSGNTIYF,TRBV7-9,TRBJ1-3,TRBD1,many
TGTGCCAGCAGCTTGTACGGCCAGGGCTTTGAAAAACTGTTTTTT,CASSLYGQGFEKLFF,TRBV5-6,TRBJ1-4,NA,few
TGTGCCAGCAGTCCTCGGGACAACTATGGCTACACCTTC,CASSPRDNYGYTF,TRBV6-5,TRBJ1-2,NA,many
TGTGCCAGCAGCTTAGTAATTGGGACAGGGGGAAAGGCTGGGGCCAACGTCCTGACTTTC,CASSLVIGTGGKAGANVLTF,TRBV11-2,TRBJ2-6,TRBD1,few
TGCAGCGTTGTGGTTCAGGGGACAGAAAATCAGCCCCAGCATTTT,CSVVVQGTENQPQHF,TRBV29-1,TRBJ1-5,TRBD1,few
TGCAGTGCTTACGGGCGGGTTCGAAGCACAGATACGCAGTATTTT,CSAYGRVRSTDTQYF,TRBV20-1,TRBJ2-3,NA,many
TGTGCCAGTTCCGACTTGACCCAGGGCTTCACTGAAGCTTTCTTT,CASSDLTQGFTEAFF,TRBV3-1,TRBJ1-1,NA,few
TGTGCCAGCAGCTTCGGGACAGGGGCTGGAAACACCATATATTTT,CASSFGTGAGNTIYF,TRBV7-7,TRBJ1-3,TRBD1,few
TGTGCCAGCACGGCCCCGGGGCGGAGTGAAAAACTGTTTTTT,CASTAPGRSEKLFF,TRBV28,TRBJ1-4,NA,few
TGTGCCAGCAGCGGGCTCTCCAAAAACATTCAGTACTTC,CASSGLSKNIQYF,TRBV11-1,TRBJ2-4,NA,many
TGTGCCAGCAGCTTAGAGTGGGGCGGCACCGGGGAGCTGTTTTTT,CASSLEWGGTGELFF,TRBV7-7,TRBJ2-2,NA,NA
TGTGCCAGCAGTTTGGCACTCCCTAGAACTAATGAAAAACTGTTTTTT,CASSLALPRTNEKLFF,TRBV27,TRBJ1-4,NA,few
TGCGCCAGCAGCTTAGACGGAGACACTGAAGCTTTCTTT,CASSLDGDTEAFF,TRBV5-1,TRBJ1-1,NA,many
TGTGCCAGCTCCTCCTCGACCAGCGCGACAGATACGCAGTATTTT,CASSSSTSATDTQYF,TRBV9,TRBJ2-3,NA,once
TGCAGTGCCCCCGGGACAGCGAACCCCTACGAGCAGTACTTC,CSAPGTANPYEQYF,TRBV20-1,TRBJ2-7,TRBD1,NA
TGCGCCAGCAGCTTGGGGCTGGGGGGAACTGAAAACATTCAGTACTTC,CASSLGLGGTENIQYF,TRBV5-1,TRBJ2-4,NA,few
TGTGCCAGCAGCAATTCGGGGGCCCAGTCGGCGCAGTTCTTC,CASSNSGAQSAQFF,TRBV7-3,TRBJ2-1,NA,many
TGCGCCAGCAGCTTGGGTGGGGGCTGGTCGAGTGAGCAGTTCTTC,CASSLGGGWSSEQFF,TRBV5-1,TRBJ2-1,NA,NA
TGCAGCGTTGCAAGGAACACTGAAGCTTTCTTT,CSVARNTEAFF,TRBV29-1,TRBJ1-1,NA,many
TGCGCCAGCAGCTTGGGGACAGGGGAACTCTATGAGCAGTTCTTC,CASSLGTGELYEQFF,TRBV5-1,TRBJ2-1,TRBD1,few
TGCAGTGCTAGAGGTCAGGGGTCAGGGGCCAACGTCCTGACTTTC,CSARGQGSGANVLTF,TRBV20-1,TRBJ2-6,NA,few
TGCAGTGCTTTTAGTCCCTTCCGTTACTCTGGGGCCAACGTCCTGACTTTC,CSAFSPFRYSGANVLTF,TRBV20-1,TRBJ2-6,NA,NA
TGTGCTAGTGTTACAAAGCAGGGGGATTGCACAGATACGCAGTATTTT,CASVTKQGDCTDTQYF,TRBV12-5,TRBJ2-3,TRBD1,NA
TGCAGTGCTAGAGATGGCCCGGGGCGGGGTAAAGGGAATGGCTACACCTTC,CSARDGPGRGKGNGYTF,TRBV20-1,TRBJ1-2,NA,few
TGCAGCGTTGTCGAGGGGATCAATCAGCCCCAGCATTTT,CSVVEGINQPQHF,TRBV29-1,TRBJ1-5,NA,many
TGTGCCAGCAGCTTGCGGGGCGGGGGCCAAGAGACCCAGTACTTC,CASSLRGGGQETQYF,TRBV11-2,TRBJ2-5,TRBD2,many
TGCGCCAGCAGACTAGCGGGGTCCTCCTACGAGCAGTACTTC,CASRLAGSSYEQYF,TRBV5-1,TRBJ2-7,TRBD2,many
TGTGCCAGCAGTACCACTTTGACGACAGGTTTGGACTATGGCTACACCTTC,CASSTTLTTGLDYGYTF,TRBV27,TRBJ1-2,NA,few
TGTGCCAGCAGCGTAGAGGTAGCCGGGGAGCTGTTTTTT,CASSVEVAGELFF,TRBV9,TRBJ2-2,NA,many
TGCAGTGCTCGGACAGGGGGCAATCAGCCCCAGCATTTT,CSARTGGNQPQHF,TRBV20-1,TRBJ1-5,TRBD1,few
TGTGCCAGCAGTTTGACTCCCGGGACAGGGGACGAGCAGTTCTTC,CASSLTPGTGDEQFF,TRBV28,TRBJ2-1,TRBD1,few
TGTGCCAGCAGACCCCGGATGACCGGGGAGCTGTTTTTT,CASRPRMTGELFF,TRBV6-2/TRBV6-3,TRBJ2-2,NA,many
TGTGCCAGCAGCGCCGACTTGGGCGAGCAGTACTTC,CASSADLGEQYF,TRBV9,TRBJ2-7,NA,many
TGTGCCAGCACCAGACTAGCGGGGGACAACACCGGGGAGCTGTTTTTT,CASTRLAGDNTGELFF,TRBV12-3/TRBV12-4,TRBJ2-2,TRBD2,few
TGTGCCAGCTCACCTCAGGGAGCTCCGAGTTCACCCCTCCACTTT,CASSPQGAPSSPLHF,TRBV18,TRBJ1-6,NA,few
TGTGCCAGCAGCGTAGGGAGGGAAAGCGGGGGAGCCTCCTACGAGCAGTACTTC,CASSVGRESGGASYEQYF,TRBV9,TRBJ2-7,TRBD2,many
TGTGCCAGCAGCTTAGCACCGGGACTAGCGGGGGGGTCAAGTGAGCAGTTCTTC,CASSLAPGLAGGSSEQFF,TRBV7-2,TRBJ2-1,TRBD2,NA
TGTGCCAGCAGCGCGTTACTAGGCTCTGGGGCCAACGTCCTGACTTTC,CASSALLGSGANVLTF,TRBV7-9,TRBJ2-6,NA,few
TGCAGCGTGGGGTATTTGACTCCGGGCGAGCAGTACTTC,CSVGYLTPGEQYF,TRBV29-1,TRBJ2-7,NA,few
TGCGCCAGCAGTCTGCTAGCGGGGGCCAACACCGGGGAGCTGTTTTTT,CASSLLAGANTGELFF,TRBV5-1,TRBJ2-2,TRBD2,many
TGTGCCAGCAGCGTAGGCCGCACCGGGGAGCTGTTTTTT,CASSVGRTGELFF,TRBV3-1,TRBJ2-2,NA,NA
TGTGCCAGCAGCTTAGCAATAGGGACACTCTCTGGAAACACCATATATTTT,CASSLAIGTLSGNTIYF,TRBV7-2,TRBJ1-3,NA,few
TGTGCCAGCAGCACTACTAGCGGGGGGAGGGGTGAGCAGTTCTTC,CASSTTSGGRGEQFF,TRBV28,TRBJ2-1,TRBD2,few
TGTGCCAGCAGTCTCGGGACTAGCGGGGACATAGCCAAAAACATTCAGTACTTC,CASSLGTSGDIAKNIQYF,TRBV27,TRBJ2-4,TRBD2,NA
TGTGCCAGCAGCTCGGGCCTTAGTCAGCCCCAGCATTTT,CASSSGLSQPQHF,TRBV14,TRBJ1-5,NA,NA
TGTGCCAGCAACCTCTGGGGTAACTATGGCTACACCTTC,CASNLWGNYGYTF,TRBV12-3/TRBV12-4,TRBJ1-2,NA,few
TGTGCCAGCAGTTACTCACAGTACAATGAGCAGTTCTTC,CASSYSQYNEQFF,TRBV6-5,TRBJ2-1,NA,few